A selection of T cell receptor beta chains follows, all from one sample in a study of T cell changes during pregnancy in multiple sclerosis. Sequenced by immunoSEQ multiplex PCR; TCRdb stores in-frame clones only, minus some. The sample lists approximately 35,000 clones; 89% were seen once. The sample here was CD4+ T cells from peripheral blood mononuclear cells, taken after pregnancy. The receptors derive from a female donor in good health, enrolled as a control in a pregnancy study. Each CDR3 is given with its conserved first and last residue. A D gene is named only where the DNA matches it firmly. The size entry is marked missing in some rows and otherwise reads once, few, many or a size class.

TRBV5-1	TRBD2	NA	TRBJ2-1	TGCGCCAGCAGCACAGGGACTAGCGGGAGTTGGTACAATGAGCAGTTCTTC	CASSTGTSGSWYNEQFF
TRBV7-6	TRBD2	NA	TRBJ2-1	TGTGCCAGCAGCTCAATCCCCGCCGGTCTAGCGGTAACAGGAAGCTCCTACAATGAGCAGTTCTTC	CASSSIPAGLAVTGSSYNEQFF
TRBV5-4	TRBD2	NA	TRBJ2-1	TGTGCCAGCAGCCGGGTAGCGGGAGGAACTTACAATGAGCAGTTCTTC	CASSRVAGGTYNEQFF
TRBV19	TRBD1	NA	TRBJ2-3	TGTGCCAGTAGGGTTCGGACAGGGGGCGCGTTAGGAGATACGCAGTATTTT	CASRVRTGGALGDTQYF
TRBV7-2	TRBD2	once	TRBJ2-3	TGTGCCAGCAGCCCCCTTCTCGGGGGGGCCGGAGATACGCAGTATTTT	CASSPLLGGAGDTQYF
TRBV27	NA	NA	TRBJ2-2	TGTGCCAGCAGGAGGAACACCGGGGAGCTGTTTTTT	CASRRNTGELFF
TRBV28	TRBD2	NA	TRBJ2-7	TGTGCCAGCAGTGGGGACATAGCGGGAGGGTTAACCGCCTACGAGCAGTACTTC	CASSGDIAGGLTAYEQYF
TRBV7-3	NA	NA	TRBJ2-2	TGTGCCAGCAGCCCAAAGCCCGGGGAGCTGTTTTTT	CASSPKPGELFF
TRBV2	TRBD2	NA	TRBJ2-3	TGTGCCAGTAGCGGGGGGGCCAAGACGCAGTATTTT	CASSGGAKTQYF
TRBV2	NA	NA	TRBJ2-5	TGTGCCAGCAGTGCTCAAGAGACCCAGTACTTC	CASSAQETQYF
TRBV2	TRBD2	NA	TRBJ2-3	TGTGCCAGCAGTGGGGGGCGGGGGGCCTACACAGATACGCAGTATTTT	CASSGGRGAYTDTQYF
TRBV5-1	TRBD1	once	TRBJ2-7	TGCGCCAGCAGCCGTCAGGGGGACGGCGTCGAGCAGTACTTC	CASSRQGDGVEQYF
TRBV19	TRBD1	NA	TRBJ1-2	TGTGCCGGAAAGGGACAGGGGGTTTATGGCTACACCTTC	CAGKGQGVYGYTF
TRBV7-7	NA	NA	TRBJ2-1	TGTGCCAGCAGCTTAGCGACAGAACTAAGCTCCTACAATGAGCAGTTCTTC	CASSLATELSSYNEQFF
TRBV7-3	NA	NA	TRBJ2-5	TGTGCCAGCAGCTTAACGTCTCGTCCAGAGACCCAGTACTTC	CASSLTSRPETQYF
TRBV5-1	NA	NA	TRBJ2-2	TGCGCCAGCAGCTTGGTCCCCCAGGGCGCCGGGGAGCTGTTTTTT	CASSLVPQGAGELFF
TRBV5-5	TRBD2	NA	TRBJ2-6	TGTGCCAGCAGCTCCCCCCGGGGGGAACCACACTCTGGGGCCAACGTCCTGACTTTC	CASSSPRGEPHSGANVLTF
TRBV6-5	NA	few	TRBJ1-1	TGTGCCAGCAGAAAGGGGGATGAAGCTTTCTTT	CASRKGDEAFF
TRBV25-1	TRBD2	NA	TRBJ2-1	TGTGCCAGCAGTAGCGGGGGAACCTCGGGCAATGAGCAGTTCTTC	CASSSGGTSGNEQFF
TRBV15	NA	NA	TRBJ1-5	TGTGCCACCAGCAGAGATACCGCCCTTTCGAACGGGGTATATAGCAATCAGCCCCAGCATTTT	CATSRDTALSNGVYSNQPQHF
TRBV7-2	TRBD2	NA	TRBJ2-3	TGTGCCAGCAGCTTAGGCGGGAGGGCAGATACGCAGTATTTT	CASSLGGRADTQYF
TRBV7-2	NA	NA	TRBJ1-2	TGTGCCAGCAGCTTAGCGACAGCTAACTATGGCTACACCTTC	CASSLATANYGYTF
TRBV29-1	NA	once	TRBJ2-3	TGCAGCGTTTTTCCCCGACTAACAGATACGCAGTATTTT	CSVFPRLTDTQYF
TRBV30	NA	NA	TRBJ1-6	TGTGCCTGGAGCCACAGTGCCCAAGGTTCACCCCTCCACTTT	CAWSHSAQGSPLHF
TRBV7-2	TRBD2	NA	TRBJ2-5	TGTGCCAGCAGCGGCCAAGCGGGGGGCCAAGAGACCCAGTACTTC	CASSGQAGGQETQYF
TRBV5-6	NA	NA	TRBJ2-1	TGTGCCAGCACCAAGACTGTTCCCCATGAGCAGTTCTTC	CASTKTVPHEQFF
TRBV5-5	TRBD1	once	TRBJ1-1	TGTGCCAGCAGGGGAACCAGGGGGCCCACTGAAGCTTTCTTT	CASRGTRGPTEAFF
TRBV19	NA	NA	TRBJ2-1	TGTGCCAGTAGTATAGCTGGGCAGGGATACAATGAGCAGTTCTTC	CASSIAGQGYNEQFF
TRBV18	NA	NA	TRBJ1-6	TGTGCCAGCTCCCTCAGCTCCTATAATTCACCCCTCCACTTT	CASSLSSYNSPLHF
TRBV10-3	TRBD1	few	TRBJ1-6	TGTGCCATCAGTAAACCGGGACAGGGGGATGATTCACCCCTCCACTTT	CAISKPGQGDDSPLHF
TRBV7-6	TRBD2	NA	TRBJ2-5	TGTGCCAGCAGCTTAGATGCGGCTAGCGGGGGACAAGAGACCCAGTACTTC	CASSLDAASGGQETQYF
TRBV5-4	NA	NA	TRBJ1-2	TGTGCCAGCAGCTTGTCCCCCTTGGGAAGCGGCTATGGCTACACCTTC	CASSLSPLGSGYGYTF